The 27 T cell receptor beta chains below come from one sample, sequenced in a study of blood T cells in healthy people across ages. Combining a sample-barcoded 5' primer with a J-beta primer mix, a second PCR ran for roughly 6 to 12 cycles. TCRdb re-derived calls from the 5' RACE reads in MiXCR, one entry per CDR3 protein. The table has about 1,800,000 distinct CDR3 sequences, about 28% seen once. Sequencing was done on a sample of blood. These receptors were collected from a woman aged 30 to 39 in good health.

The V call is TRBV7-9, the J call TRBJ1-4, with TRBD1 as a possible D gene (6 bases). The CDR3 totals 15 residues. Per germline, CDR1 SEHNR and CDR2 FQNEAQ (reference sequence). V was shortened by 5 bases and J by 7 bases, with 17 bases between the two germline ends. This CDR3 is CASSLPTGTSEKLFF. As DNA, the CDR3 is TGTGCCAGCAGCCTTCCGACAGGCACCTCTGAAAAACTGTTTTTT.

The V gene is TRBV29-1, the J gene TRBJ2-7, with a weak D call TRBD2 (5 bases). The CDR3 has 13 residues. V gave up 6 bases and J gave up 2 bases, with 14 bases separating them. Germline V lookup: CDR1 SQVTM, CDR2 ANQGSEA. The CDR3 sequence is CSVETKKPYEQYF. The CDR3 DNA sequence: TGCAGCGTAGAGACTAAGAAGCCCTACGAGCAGTACTTC.

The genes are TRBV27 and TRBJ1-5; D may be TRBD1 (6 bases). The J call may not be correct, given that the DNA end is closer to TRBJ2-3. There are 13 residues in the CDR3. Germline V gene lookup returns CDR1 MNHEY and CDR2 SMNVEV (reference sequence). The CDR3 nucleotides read TGTGCCAGCAGTACCCAGGGGCGGCAGCCCCAGTATTTT. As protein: CASSTQGRQPQYF.

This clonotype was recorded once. CDR3 sequence reads: CASSQSTGRRGHTF. The CDR3 bases are TGTGCCAGCAGCCAATCCACAGGACGGAGGGGCCACACCTTC. The chain carries TRBV3-1 and TRBJ1-2; maybe TRBD1 (5 bases). CDR1 LGHDT and CDR2 YNNKEL come from the germline V gene (reference sequence). This CDR3 comprises 14 residues. V was cut by 2 bases and J by 12 bases, with 19 bases left in between.

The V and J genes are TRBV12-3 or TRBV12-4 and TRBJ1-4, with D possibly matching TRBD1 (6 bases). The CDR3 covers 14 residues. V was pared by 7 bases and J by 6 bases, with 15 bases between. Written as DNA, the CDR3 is TGTGCCAGCAAGACAGGTCGGCTTGATGAAAAACTGTTTTTT. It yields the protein CASKTGRLDEKLFF.

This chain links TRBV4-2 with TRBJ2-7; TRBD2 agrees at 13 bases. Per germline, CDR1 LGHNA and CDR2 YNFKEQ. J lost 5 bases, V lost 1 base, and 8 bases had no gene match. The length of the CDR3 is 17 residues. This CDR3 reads CASSQAMTSGGNHEQYF. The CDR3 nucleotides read TGTGCCAGCAGCCAAGCGATGACTAGCGGGGGGAACCACGAGCAGTACTTC.

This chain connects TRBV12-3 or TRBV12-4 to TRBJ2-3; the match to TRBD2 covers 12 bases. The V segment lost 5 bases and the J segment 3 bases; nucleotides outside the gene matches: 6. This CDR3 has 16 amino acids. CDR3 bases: TGTGCCAGCAGTCGTCTAGCGGGAGGGCTTACAGATACGCAGTATTTT. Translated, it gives CASSRLAGGLTDTQYF.

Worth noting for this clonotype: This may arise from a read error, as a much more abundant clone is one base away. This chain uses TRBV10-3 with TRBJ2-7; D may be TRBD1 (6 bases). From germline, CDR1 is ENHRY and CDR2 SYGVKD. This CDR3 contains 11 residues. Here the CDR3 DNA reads TGTGCCATAGGACAGACCTACGGGCAGTACTTC. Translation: CAIGQTYGQYF.

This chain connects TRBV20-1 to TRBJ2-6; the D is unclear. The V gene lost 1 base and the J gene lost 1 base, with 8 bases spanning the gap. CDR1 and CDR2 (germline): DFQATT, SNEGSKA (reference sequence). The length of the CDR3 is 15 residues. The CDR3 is CSARVPLSGANVLTF. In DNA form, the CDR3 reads TGCAGTGCTAGAGTCCCCCTGTCTGGGGCCAACGTCCTGACTTTC.

CDR3 amino acids: CASSGAPGTGGYEQYF. Here the CDR3 DNA reads TGTGCCAGCAGCGGGGCCCCCGGGACAGGGGGCTACGAGCAGTACTTC. The chain uses TRBV9 and TRBJ2-7; TRBD1 aligns across 11 bases. V trimming: 3 bases; J trimming: 3 bases; junction bases outside the gene matches: 8. Germline CDR1 SGDLS, CDR2 YYNGEE. The CDR3 sequence is 16 residues long.

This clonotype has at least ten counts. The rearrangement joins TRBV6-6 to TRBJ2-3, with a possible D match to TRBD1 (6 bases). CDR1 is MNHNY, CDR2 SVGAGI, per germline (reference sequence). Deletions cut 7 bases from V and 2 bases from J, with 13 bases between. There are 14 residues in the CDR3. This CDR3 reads CASIEDSYTDTQYF. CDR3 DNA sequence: TGTGCCAGCATCGAGGACAGTTACACAGATACGCAGTATTTT.

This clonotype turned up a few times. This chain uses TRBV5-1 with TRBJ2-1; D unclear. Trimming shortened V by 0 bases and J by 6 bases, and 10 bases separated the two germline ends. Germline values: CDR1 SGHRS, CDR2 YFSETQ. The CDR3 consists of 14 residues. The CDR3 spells CASSLARFGNEQFF. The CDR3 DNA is TGCGCCAGCAGCTTGGCGCGCTTTGGCAATGAGCAGTTCTTC. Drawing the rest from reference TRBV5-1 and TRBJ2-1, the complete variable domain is KAGVTQTPRYLIKTRGQQVTLSCSPISGHRSVSWYQQTPGQGLQFLFEYFSETQRNKGNFPGRFSGRQFSNSRSEMNVSTLELGDSALYLCASSLARFGNEQFFGPGTRLTVL.

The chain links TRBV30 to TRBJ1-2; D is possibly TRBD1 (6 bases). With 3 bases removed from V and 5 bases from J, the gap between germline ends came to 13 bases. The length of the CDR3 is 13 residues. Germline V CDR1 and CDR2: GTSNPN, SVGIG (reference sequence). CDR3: CAWRWQGIYGYTF. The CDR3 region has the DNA TGTGCCTGGAGGTGGCAGGGGATTTATGGCTACACCTTC.

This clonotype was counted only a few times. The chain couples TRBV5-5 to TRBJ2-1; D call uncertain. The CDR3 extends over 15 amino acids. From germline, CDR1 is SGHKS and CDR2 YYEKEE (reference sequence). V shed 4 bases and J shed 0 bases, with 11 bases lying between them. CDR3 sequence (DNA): TGTGCCAGCAGCCTGATAGTGAGCTCCTACAATGAGCAGTTCTTC. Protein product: CASSLIVSSYNEQFF.

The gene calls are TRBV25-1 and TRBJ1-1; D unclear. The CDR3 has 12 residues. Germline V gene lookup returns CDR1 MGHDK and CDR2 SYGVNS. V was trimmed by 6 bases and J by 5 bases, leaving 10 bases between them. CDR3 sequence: CASRISDTEAFF. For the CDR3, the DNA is TGTGCCAGCAGGATAAGTGATACTGAAGCTTTCTTT.

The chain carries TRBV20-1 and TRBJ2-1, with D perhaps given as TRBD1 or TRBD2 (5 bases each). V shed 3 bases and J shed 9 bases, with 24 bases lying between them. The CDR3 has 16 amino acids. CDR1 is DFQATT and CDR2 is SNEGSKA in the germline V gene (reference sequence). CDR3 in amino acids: CSASFGTGLLIGEQFF. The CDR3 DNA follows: TGCAGTGCTAGTTTTGGGACCGGATTGTTGATAGGTGAGCAGTTCTTC.

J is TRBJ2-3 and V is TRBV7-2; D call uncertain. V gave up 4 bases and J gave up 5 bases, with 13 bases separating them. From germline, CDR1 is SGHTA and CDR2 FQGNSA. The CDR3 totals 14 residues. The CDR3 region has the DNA TGTGCCAGCAGCTCCCCCAGGAGTGGAGATACGCAGTATTTT. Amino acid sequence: CASSSPRSGDTQYF.

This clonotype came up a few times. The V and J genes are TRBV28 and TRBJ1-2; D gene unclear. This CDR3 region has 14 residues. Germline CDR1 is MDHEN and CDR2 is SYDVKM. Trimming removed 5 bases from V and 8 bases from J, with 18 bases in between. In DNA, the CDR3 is TGTGCCAGCAGTCCGCGGACCCACGTGGGCGGCTACACCTTC. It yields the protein CASSPRTHVGGYTF.

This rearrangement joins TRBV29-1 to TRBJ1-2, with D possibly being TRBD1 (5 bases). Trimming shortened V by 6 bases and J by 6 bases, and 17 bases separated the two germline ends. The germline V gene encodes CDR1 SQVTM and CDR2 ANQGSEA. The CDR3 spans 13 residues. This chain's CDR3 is CSVYGDVMDGYTF. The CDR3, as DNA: TGCAGCGTGTATGGGGACGTGATGGATGGCTACACCTTC.

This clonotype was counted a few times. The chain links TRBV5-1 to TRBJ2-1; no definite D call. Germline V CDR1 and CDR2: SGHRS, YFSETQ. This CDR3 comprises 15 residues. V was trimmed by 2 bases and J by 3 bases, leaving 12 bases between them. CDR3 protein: CASSFLPQDYNEQFF. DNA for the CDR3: TGCGCCAGCAGCTTTCTGCCCCAAGACTACAATGAGCAGTTCTTC. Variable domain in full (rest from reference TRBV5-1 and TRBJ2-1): KAGVTQTPRYLIKTRGQQVTLSCSPISGHRSVSWYQQTPGQGLQFLFEYFSETQRNKGNFPGRFSGRQFSNSRSEMNVSTLELGDSALYLCASSFLPQDYNEQFFGPGTRLTVL.

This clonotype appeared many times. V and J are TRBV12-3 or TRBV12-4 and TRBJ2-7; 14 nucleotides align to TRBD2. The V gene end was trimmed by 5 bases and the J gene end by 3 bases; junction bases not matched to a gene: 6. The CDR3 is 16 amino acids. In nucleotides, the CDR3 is TGTGCCAGCAGTGAAGGGACTAGCGGGGGTAACTACGAGCAGTACTTC. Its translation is CASSEGTSGGNYEQYF.

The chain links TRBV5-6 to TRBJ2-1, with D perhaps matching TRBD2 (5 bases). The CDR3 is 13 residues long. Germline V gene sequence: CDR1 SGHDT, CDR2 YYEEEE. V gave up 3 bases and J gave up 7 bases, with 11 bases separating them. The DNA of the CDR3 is TGTGCCAGCAGCTGGGAGTTAAGGAATGAGCAGTTCTTC. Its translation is CASSWELRNEQFF.

CDR3 coding DNA: TGTGCCAGCAGCTTAGCGACTATTAGCCCCCAACGGAATGAGCAGTTCTTC. It encodes CASSLATISPQRNEQFF. The rearrangement uses TRBV7-2 and TRBJ2-1; tentatively, D is TRBD2 (5 bases). The CDR3 has 17 amino acids. In germline, CDR1 is SGHTA, CDR2 FQGNSA. V was trimmed by 0 bases and J by 7 bases, leaving 19 bases between them.

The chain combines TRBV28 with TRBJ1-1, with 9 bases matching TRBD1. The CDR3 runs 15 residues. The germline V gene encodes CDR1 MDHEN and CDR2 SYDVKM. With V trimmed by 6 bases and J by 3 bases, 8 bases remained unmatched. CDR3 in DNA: TGTGCCAGCAGGGAACAGGGGGCCGGAGACACTGAAGCTTTCTTT. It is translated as CASREQGAGDTEAFF. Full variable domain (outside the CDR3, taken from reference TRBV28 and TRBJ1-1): DVKVTQSSRYLVKRTGEKVFLECVQDMDHENMFWYRQDPGLGLRLIYFSYDVKMKEKGDIPEGYSVSREKKERFSLILESASTNQTSMYLCASREQGAGDTEAFFGQGTRLTVV.

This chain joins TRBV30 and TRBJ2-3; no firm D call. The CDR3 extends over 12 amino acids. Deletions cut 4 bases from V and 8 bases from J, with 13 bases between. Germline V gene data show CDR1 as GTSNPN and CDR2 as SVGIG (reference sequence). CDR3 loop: CAWTVLGGTQYF. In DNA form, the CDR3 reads TGTGCCTGGACCGTTCTTGGCGGTACGCAGTATTTT. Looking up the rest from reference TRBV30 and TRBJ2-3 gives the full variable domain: SQTIHQWPATLVQPVGSPLSLECTVEGTSNPNLYWYRQAAGRGLQLLFYSVGIGQISSEVPQNLSASRPQDRQFILSSKKLLLSDSGFYLCAWTVLGGTQYFGPGTRLTVL.

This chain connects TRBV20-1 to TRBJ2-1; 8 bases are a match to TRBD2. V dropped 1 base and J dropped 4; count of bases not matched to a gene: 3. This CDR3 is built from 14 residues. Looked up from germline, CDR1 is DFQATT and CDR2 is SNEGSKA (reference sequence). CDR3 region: CSARGAGEYNEQFF. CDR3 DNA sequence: TGCAGTGCTAGAGGAGCGGGAGAATACAATGAGCAGTTCTTC.

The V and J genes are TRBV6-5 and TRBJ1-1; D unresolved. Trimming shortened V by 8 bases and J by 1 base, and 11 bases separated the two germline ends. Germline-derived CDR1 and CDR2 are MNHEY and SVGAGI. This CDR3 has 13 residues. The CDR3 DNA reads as TGTGCCAGCGCCGGTCCCGGGAACACTGAAGCTTTCTTT. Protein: CASAGPGNTEAFF.